This entry lists 27 T cell receptor beta chains sequenced from one sample in a study of blood T cell repertoires in COVID-19. Sequenced by immunoSEQ multiplex PCR; TCRdb stores in-frame clones only, minus some. The sample carries about 150,000 clones, approximately 84% recorded once. Sequenced sample: peripheral blood. These receptors were obtained from a man younger than 35 with active or convalescent COVID-19.

This clone has just a few counts. The V gene is TRBV4-1, the J gene TRBJ1-1, with D perhaps matching TRBD1 (5 bases). The germline V gene encodes CDR1 MGHRA and CDR2 YSYEKL. The CDR3 has 14 residues. The V end was cut by 2 bases, the J end by 4 bases, with 11 bases between. For the CDR3, the DNA is TGCGCCAGCAGCCAAAAGGGGTCGGGCACTGAAGCTTTCTTT. Protein: CASSQKGSGTEAFF.

This chain connects TRBV24-1 to TRBJ1-1, with a tentative D call TRBD1 (5 bases). The V end lost 9 bases, the J end lost 6 bases, and 13 bases lay between the germline ends. Germline loops: CDR1 KGHDR, CDR2 SFDVKD. This CDR3 has 12 amino acids. For the CDR3, the DNA is TGTGCCACCTTTGGCAGGGCGTCTGAAGCTTTCTTT. It translates to CATFGRASEAFF.

V and J are TRBV18 and TRBJ2-2; 8 bases match TRBD1. The CDR3 consists of 17 residues. The J segment lost 9 bases and the V segment lost 4 bases, leaving 16 bases of the junction unmatched. Germline values: CDR1 KGHSH, CDR2 LQKENI. This CDR3 reads CASSRLPHVAGGRELFF. The CDR3 bases are TGTGCCAGCTCACGACTCCCCCATGTGGCAGGGGGCCGGGAGCTGTTTTTT.

The rearrangement links TRBV28 to TRBJ2-3, with D possibly being TRBD1 (6 bases). CDR3 size: 17 residues. Germline-derived CDR1 and CDR2 are MDHEN and SYDVKM. V shed 6 bases and J shed 0 bases, with 19 bases lying between them. The CDR3 DNA is TGTGCCAGCAGCCGACTCGCTGCAGGGGTAAGCACAGATACGCAGTATTTT. This gives the protein CASSRLAAGVSTDTQYF.

CDR3 nucleotide sequence: TGTGCCAGCAGTCGTAACCCTTTAGCGGGGGACAGCACCGGGGAGCTGTTTTTT. Residues: CASSRNPLAGDSTGELFF. This chain uses TRBV4-2 with TRBJ2-2; 9 bases match TRBD2. The CDR3 sequence is 18 residues long. Unmatched junction bases numbered 15, after V lost 6 bases and J lost 4 bases. CDR1 and CDR2 (germline): LGHNA, YNFKEQ.

This clone was counted between two and nine times. The chain links TRBV2 to TRBJ1-2; 8 positions agree with TRBD1. The CDR3 extends over 15 amino acids. Germline-derived CDR1 and CDR2 are SNHLY and FYNNEI. The trim removed 3 bases at V and 5 bases at J, leaving 8 bases unmatched. CDR3 sequence (DNA): TGTGCCAGCAGTGATCAGGGGGCGAGTTCTTATGGCTACACCTTC. Amino acids: CASSDQGASSYGYTF.

Here the CDR3 reads CASGFTGRGGTGANVLTF. The CDR3 DNA reads as TGTGCCAGTGGCTTCACGGGCAGGGGAGGGACTGGGGCCAACGTCCTGACTTTC. This chain links TRBV19 with TRBJ2-6; the D gene is possibly TRBD2 (7 bases). The CDR3 contains 18 residues. Per germline, CDR1 LNHDA and CDR2 SQIVND (reference sequence). The V and J ends lost 8 bases and 2 bases respectively, with 22 bases between them.

This chain uses TRBV11-2 with TRBJ1-4; the match to TRBD1 covers 9 bases. V trimming: 6 bases; J trimming: 5 bases; junction bases outside the gene matches: 4. CDR3 length: 14 amino acids. CDR1 and CDR2 (germline): SGHAT, FQNNGV. CDR3 nucleotide sequence: TGTGCCAGCAGTCGGGACAGGGCGAATGAAAAACTGTTTTTT. Translation: CASSRDRANEKLFF.

The rearrangement uses TRBV6-5 and TRBJ2-7, with 7 bases aligning to TRBD2. CDR1 and CDR2 from the germline V gene are MNHEY and SVGAGI. V lost 0 bases and J lost 6; bases outside the gene matches: 2. The CDR3 spans 13 residues. CDR3 protein: CASSYSGGIEQYF. DNA of the CDR3: TGTGCCAGCAGTTACTCGGGGGGGATCGAGCAGTACTTC.

The chain combines TRBV28 with TRBJ1-3; the match to TRBD1 covers 8 bases. CDR3 size: 16 residues. The ends lost 1 base at V and 1 base at J; junction bases unmatched: 3. CDR1 is MDHEN and CDR2 is SYDVKM in the germline V gene. The CDR3 loop is CASSLSRTGSGNTIYF. The CDR3 DNA is TGTGCCAGCAGTTTATCCAGGACAGGGTCTGGAAACACCATATATTTT. Drawing the rest from reference TRBV28 and TRBJ1-3, the complete variable domain is DVKVTQSSRYLVKRTGEKVFLECVQDMDHENMFWYRQDPGLGLRLIYFSYDVKMKEKGDIPEGYSVSREKKERFSLILESASTNQTSMYLCASSLSRTGSGNTIYFGEGSWLTVV.

This clone was seen only once. The chain couples TRBV27 to TRBJ1-3, with 9 bases lining up with TRBD1. With V trimmed by 6 bases and J by 4 bases, 10 bases remained unmatched. CDR3 length equals 16 residues. Germline V lookup: CDR1 MNHEY, CDR2 SMNVEV (reference sequence). CDR3 bases: TGTGCCAGCAGATTTACCGGGACAGGGAAAGGAAACACCATATATTTT. Translating gives CASRFTGTGKGNTIYF.

The chain uses TRBV7-8 and TRBJ2-7; D is undetermined. CDR1 and CDR2 (germline): SGHVS, FQNEAQ. CDR3 length equals 14 residues. The V end was cut by 0 bases, the J end by 0 bases, with 6 bases between. CDR3 sequence: CASSLAPHSYEQYF. The CDR3 coding sequence is TGTGCCAGCAGCTTAGCTCCCCACTCCTACGAGCAGTACTTC.

The CDR3: CASSRGQVDLAKNIQYF. In DNA, the CDR3 is TGTGCCAGCAGCAGGGGGCAGGTCGATCTAGCCAAAAACATTCAGTACTTC. The chain recombines TRBV21-1 with TRBJ2-4; the table's D call, TRBD1, has no DNA check behind it. TRBV21-1 is a pseudogene locus. The CDR3 is 17 amino acids.

J is TRBJ1-1 and V is TRBV28; maybe TRBD1 (5 bases). The CDR3 extends over 12 amino acids. The V gene lost 10 bases and the J gene lost 0 bases, with 9 bases spanning the gap. The germline gives CDR1 MDHEN, CDR2 SYDVKM. The CDR3: CATRTLNTEAFF. CDR3 coding DNA: TGTGCCACCCGGACACTGAACACTGAAGCTTTCTTT.

The CDR3 sequence: CASRPDRVVNTIYF. CDR3 nucleotide sequence: TGTGCCAGCAGACCCGACAGAGTTGTAAACACCATATATTTT. The chain has TRBV2 and TRBJ1-3; weak D call: TRBD1 (5 bases). V dropped 6 bases and J dropped 6 bases, with 15 bases sitting between them. The CDR3 has 14 amino acids. Germline lookup yields CDR1 SNHLY and CDR2 FYNNEI. The full variable domain, with the rest looked up from reference TRBV2 and TRBJ1-3, is EPEVTQTPSHQVTQMGQEVILRCVPISNHLYFYWYRQILGQKVEFLVSFYNNEISEKSEIFDDQFSVERPDGSNFTLKIRSTKLEDSAMYFCASRPDRVVNTIYFGEGSWLTVV.

For the CDR3, the DNA is TGTGCCAGCAGTTCCGGGACAGGGGCTTTCAATGAGCAGTTCTTC. It yields the protein CASSSGTGAFNEQFF. The chain links TRBV5-4 to TRBJ2-1; TRBD1 matches at 10 bases. This CDR3 contains 15 residues. Germline-derived CDR1 and CDR2 are SGHNT and YYREEE (reference sequence). With 5 bases clipped from V and 6 bases from J, the junction kept 8 bases outside the gene matches.

The V and J genes are TRBV30 and TRBJ1-2; D remains ambiguous. Germline CDR1 GTSNPN, CDR2 SVGIG (reference sequence). CDR3 length: 12 residues. V was trimmed by 2 bases and J by 4 bases, leaving 8 bases between them. The CDR3 region has the DNA TGTGCCTGGAGTAGGGAGATCTATGGCTACACCTTC. As protein: CAWSREIYGYTF.

V gene TRBV2 combines with J gene TRBJ2-3, with 9 nucleotides matching TRBD2. CDR3 length equals 14 residues. The germline gives CDR1 SNHLY, CDR2 FYNNEI. Trimming removed 4 bases from V and 4 bases from J; junction bases left unmatched: 3. CDR3 bases: TGTGCCAGCAGTGTTAAGCGGGAGGCAGATACGCAGTATTTT. Translating it yields CASSVKREADTQYF.

V is TRBV7-6 and J is TRBJ1-2, with 7 bases fitting TRBD1. Germline assignment: CDR1 SGHVS and CDR2 FNYEAQ. After removal of 5 bases from V and 7 bases from J, the junction contained 13 bases not matched to a gene. The CDR3 has 15 amino acids. The CDR3 coding sequence is TGTGCCAGCAGCATGACAGGGCGTGAGCTTTGTGGCTACACCTTC. Protein: CASSMTGRELCGYTF.

The chain couples TRBV6-5 to TRBJ2-5, with 8 bases aligning to TRBD1. The CDR3 totals 13 residues. V was clipped by 6 bases and J by 9 bases; unmatched bases: 9. Germline V gives CDR1 MNHEY, CDR2 SVGAGI. Written as DNA, the CDR3 is TGTGCCAGCAGGGGGACAGGCCCGGGGCCCCAGTACTTC. Translated: CASRGTGPGPQYF.

This chain uses TRBV11-3 with TRBJ1-1; 10 bases align to TRBD1. V dropped 5 bases and J dropped 11; count of bases not matched to a gene: 8. CDR1 is SGHNT, CDR2 YENEEA, per germline. This CDR3 is built from 13 residues. The CDR3 nucleotides read TGTGCCAGCAGCCCCGGGACAGGGGCCGAGGCTTTCTTT. Translating it yields CASSPGTGAEAFF.

The CDR3 sequence is CASSPIDRGQFGYTF. CDR3 coding DNA: TGTGCCAGCAGCCCTATAGACAGGGGGCAATTTGGCTACACCTTC. The rearrangement uses TRBV5-6 and TRBJ1-2; TRBD1 agrees at 10 bases. CDR3 size: 15 residues. From germline, CDR1 is SGHDT and CDR2 YYEEEE. J lost 7 bases, V lost 4 bases, and 10 bases had no gene match.

This chain joins TRBV7-2 and TRBJ1-1; D is uncertain. Germline V gene data show CDR1 as SGHTA and CDR2 as FQGNSA. The CDR3 totals 13 residues. The germline V and J ends were trimmed by 3 bases and 1 base, with 6 bases remaining between them. The CDR3 is CASSFSGNTEAFF. The CDR3 region has the DNA TGTGCCAGCAGCTTTTCGGGGAACACTGAAGCTTTCTTT.

V and J are TRBV20-1 and TRBJ1-6; no clear D. Trimming removed 3 bases at V and 7 bases at J, with 19 bases between. The germline V gene encodes CDR1 DFQATT and CDR2 SNEGSKA (reference sequence). The CDR3 has 16 amino acids. The CDR3 bases are TGCAGTGCTAGTGAAACAGAAGCTATTTGGAATTCACCCCTCCACTTT. Translated, it gives CSASETEAIWNSPLHF.

This clone was seen just once. The chain combines TRBV6-2 or TRBV6-3 with TRBJ1-5, with D possibly being TRBD1 (5 bases). The germline V and J ends were trimmed by 6 bases and 0 bases, with 9 bases remaining between them. Germline V gene data show CDR1 as MNHEY and CDR2 as SVGEGT. This CDR3 is built from 14 residues. CDR3 sequence (DNA): TGTGCCAGCAGCCGGACATATAGCAATCAGCCCCAGCATTTT. Translating gives CASSRTYSNQPQHF.

The V call is TRBV15, the J call TRBJ1-2; 7 positions agree with TRBD1. This CDR3 region has 18 residues. Germline CDR1 is LNHNV and CDR2 is YYDKDF (reference sequence). Trimming at V came to 0 bases and at J to 0 bases, leaving 10 bases not matched to a gene. The CDR3 sequence is CATSRDLTGLQANYGYTF. The CDR3 DNA reads as TGTGCCACCAGCAGAGACTTGACAGGGCTGCAAGCTAACTATGGCTACACCTTC.

The chain links TRBV25-1 to TRBJ1-5; D gene ambiguous. The ends were cut back, 2 bases at V and 3 bases at J, with 11 bases in the middle. Germline values: CDR1 MGHDK, CDR2 SYGVNS. The CDR3 runs to 15 residues. Here the CDR3 DNA reads TGTGCCAGCAGTGAAGAGGGATCGGACAATCAGCCCCAGCATTTT. Protein product: CASSEEGSDNQPQHF.